This TCR beta chain was identified during a study of CD4 and CD8 cells across lung adenocarcinoma regions. Samples came from patients with localized non-small cell lung adenocarcinoma. This clonotype has a handful of counts. TCRdb analysed the PCR reads with MiXCR anew, one entry per CDR3 protein. The sample contains about 4,900 distinct CDR3 sequences, 55% to 70% of which appear only once. Material: CD4+ T cells from the center of a lung tumor. The clonotype originates from a male donor with lung adenocarcinoma. The CD4 and CD8 labels of this study may be unreliable.

The CDR3 DNA reads TGTGCCAGCAGCCTGACAGGAAACACCGGGGAGCTGTTTTTT. This codes for CASSLTGNTGELFF. The chain is built from TRBV6-1 and TRBJ2-2, with D perhaps TRBD1 (6 bases). Trimming removed 6 bases from V and 2 bases from J, with 10 bases in between. The CDR3 spans 14 residues. Per the germline V gene, CDR1 is MNHNS and CDR2 is SASEGT.